These 13 T cell receptor beta chains were all obtained from the same sample, sequenced in a study of human T cells and chemical hapten exposure. The time point: patch test 1, 2 weeks after DPC sensitization. Noted treatment: therapeutic diphenylcyclopropenone sensitization with weekly scalp DPC. MiXCR, run by TCRdb on the RACE reads, gives a single entry per CDR3 protein. The data contain about 360,000 distinct CDR3 sequences, approximately 6.3% of them singletons. This specimen consisted of whole blood, obtained in connection with sensitization to the hapten diphenylcyclopropenone (DPC). The receptors originated from a woman aged 18-29 years with alopecia areata. Some clones in this sample may be carry-over from other donors' samples.

The chain's CDR3 is CASSLRGRTERGEKLFF. DNA of the CDR3: TGTGCCAGCAGCTTAAGGGGCCGTACCGAGAGGGGTGAAAAACTGTTTTTT. The chain employs TRBV13 and TRBJ1-4; perhaps TRBD1 as D (5 bases). Germline loops: CDR1 PRHDT, CDR2 FYEKMQ (reference sequence). The CDR3 runs 17 residues. Trimming removed 2 bases at V and 7 bases at J, with 20 bases between.

This clonotype was seen ten or more times. This chain uses TRBV7-9 with TRBJ1-1; no clear D. Trimming took off 6 bases at V and 10 bases at J, with 15 bases between the two ends. The germline V gene has CDR1 SEHNR and CDR2 FQNEAQ (reference sequence). The CDR3 contains 12 residues. DNA of the CDR3: TGTGCCAGCAGTTTGGGAGGGAGGAGAGCTTTCTTT. Amino acids: CASSLGGRRAFF. The full variable domain, its missing parts supplied by reference TRBV7-9 and TRBJ1-1, is DTGVSQNPRHKITKRGQNVTFRCDPISEHNRLYWYRQTLGQGPEFLTYFQNEAQLEKSRLLSDRFSAERPKGSFSTLEIQRTEQGDSAMYLCASSLGGRRAFFGQGTRLTVV.

A few counts support this clonotype. The rearrangement links TRBV7-9 to TRBJ2-5; 9 positions agree with TRBD1. This CDR3 has 14 residues. After removal of 4 bases from V and 4 bases from J, the junction contained 4 bases not matched to a gene. In germline, CDR1 is SEHNR, CDR2 FQNEAQ (reference sequence). This chain's CDR3 is CASSSGTGRETQYF. CDR3 DNA sequence: TGTGCCAGCAGCTCCGGGACAGGGAGAGAGACCCAGTACTTC. Complete variable domain (other parts from reference TRBV7-9 and TRBJ2-5): DTGVSQNPRHKITKRGQNVTFRCDPISEHNRLYWYRQTLGQGPEFLTYFQNEAQLEKSRLLSDRFSAERPKGSFSTLEIQRTEQGDSAMYLCASSSGTGRETQYFGPGTRLLVL.

The chain combines TRBV15 with TRBJ2-3; TRBD2 is a possible D gene (6 bases). The ends were cut back, 0 bases at V and 3 bases at J, with 19 bases in the middle. Germline V gives CDR1 LNHNV, CDR2 YYDKDF (reference sequence). The length of the CDR3 is 18 residues. As DNA, the CDR3 is TGTGCCACCAGCAGAGATAATTATGATGGAGGGCTAACAGATACGCAGTATTTT. Translation: CATSRDNYDGGLTDTQYF.

The V call is TRBV5-1, the J call TRBJ2-3; 7 nucleotides align to TRBD2. The CDR3 runs 15 residues. Unmatched junction bases numbered 6, after V lost 3 bases and J lost 2 bases. Germline V gene data show CDR1 as SGHRS and CDR2 as YFSETQ. The CDR3 reads CASSSGAGYTDTQYF. The CDR3 DNA reads as TGCGCCAGCAGCTCAGGAGCGGGGTACACAGATACGCAGTATTTT.

This clonotype has a count of ten or more. The rearrangement uses TRBV7-2 and TRBJ2-3; 7 positions match TRBD2. This CDR3 comprises 18 residues. Germline-derived CDR1 and CDR2 are SGHTA and FQGNSA. The trim removed 1 base at V and 2 bases at J, leaving 12 bases unmatched. In DNA, the CDR3 is TGTGCCAGCAGCTTAGGTAGAGTGGCGGGGGACTTCACAGATACGCAGTATTTT. Protein: CASSLGRVAGDFTDTQYF.

This clonotype appeared a few times. The chain is built from TRBV27 and TRBJ1-3, with D unresolved. The V gene lost 5 bases and the J gene lost 1 base, with 9 bases spanning the gap. CDR1 and CDR2 (germline): MNHEY, SMNVEV (reference sequence). This CDR3 comprises 14 residues. The CDR3 sequence: CASSPERSGNTIYF. The CDR3 nucleotides read TGTGCCAGCAGTCCTGAGAGGTCTGGAAACACCATATATTTT.

The table lists this clonotype with many counts. The gene calls are TRBV28 and TRBJ1-1; 10 bases align to TRBD1. There are 16 residues in the CDR3. With V trimmed by 2 bases and J by 11 bases, 14 bases remained unmatched. The germline gives CDR1 MDHEN, CDR2 SYDVKM. The CDR3 loop is CASSLPSSTGGVEAFF. CDR3 sequence (DNA): TGTGCCAGCAGTTTACCCTCTTCGACAGGGGGCGTTGAGGCTTTCTTT.

This chain connects TRBV29-1 to TRBJ1-2; 11 bases agree with TRBD1. V was clipped by 0 bases and J by 6 bases; unmatched bases: 9. This CDR3 has 16 amino acids. Germline V gene data show CDR1 as SQVTM and CDR2 as ANQGSEA. The CDR3 sequence: CSVEDPGGQGEDGYTF. As DNA, the CDR3 is TGCAGCGTTGAAGATCCCGGGGGACAGGGGGAAGATGGCTACACCTTC. Full variable domain (remainder filled in from reference TRBV29-1 and TRBJ1-2): SAVISQKPSRDICQRGTSLTIQCQVDSQVTMMFWYRQQPGQSLTLIATANQGSEATYESGFVIDKFPISRPNLTFSTLTVSNMSPEDSSIYLCSVEDPGGQGEDGYTFGSGTRLTVV.

The rearrangement uses TRBV6-4 and TRBJ2-6; no reliable D call. From germline, CDR1 is MRHNA and CDR2 SNTAGT. The CDR3 runs 16 residues. With 1 base removed from V and 2 bases from J, the gap between germline ends came to 9 bases. As DNA, the CDR3 is TGTGCCAGCAGTGACTGTATAAGGCCTGGGGCCAACGTCCTGACTTTC. Amino acids: CASSDCIRPGANVLTF.

The table lists this clonotype with a few counts. The gene calls are TRBV28 and TRBJ1-1; the D is unclear. Trimming took off 8 bases at V and 10 bases at J, with 20 bases between the two ends. The CDR3 totals 13 residues. Looked up from germline, CDR1 is MDHEN and CDR2 is SYDVKM. The CDR3: CASRRGPNLRAFF. The CDR3 nucleotides are TGTGCCAGCCGCCGAGGACCCAACCTAAGAGCTTTCTTT. The full variable domain, in which reference TRBV28 and TRBJ1-1 provide the parts outside the CDR3, is DVKVTQSSRYLVKRTGEKVFLECVQDMDHENMFWYRQDPGLGLRLIYFSYDVKMKEKGDIPEGYSVSREKKERFSLILESASTNQTSMYLCASRRGPNLRAFFGQGTRLTVV.

This clonotype has only a few counts. This sequence joins TRBV7-9 and TRBJ1-5; D unclear. V dropped 1 base and J dropped 0 bases, with 13 bases sitting between them. Germline loops: CDR1 SEHNR, CDR2 FQNEAQ (reference sequence). The CDR3 spans 17 residues. CDR3 nucleotides: TGTGCCAGCAGCTTAGAAGGAAGCCACTATAGCAATCAGCCCCAGCATTTT. Translation gives CASSLEGSHYSNQPQHF. Together with reference TRBV7-9 and TRBJ1-5, the CDR3 gives the full variable domain: DTGVSQNPRHKITKRGQNVTFRCDPISEHNRLYWYRQTLGQGPEFLTYFQNEAQLEKSRLLSDRFSAERPKGSFSTLEIQRTEQGDSAMYLCASSLEGSHYSNQPQHFGDGTRLSIL.

This clonotype was seen a handful of times. V is TRBV6-6 and J is TRBJ2-2, with TRBD2 as a possible D gene (6 bases). With 7 bases removed from V and 2 bases from J, the gap between germline ends came to 11 bases. The CDR3 has 14 residues. Germline V gene sequence: CDR1 MNHNY, CDR2 SVGAGI (reference sequence). The CDR3 DNA reads as TGTGCCAGCATCTACGGGGGAAACACCGGGGAGCTGTTTTTT. Translated, it gives CASIYGGNTGELFF.